This T cell receptor beta chain was captured by sequencing in a study of blood T cell repertoires in COVID-19. Germline V lookup: CDR1 SGHNT, CDR2 YENEEA. With V trimmed by 1 base and J by 7 bases, 3 bases remained unmatched. The CDR3 is 15 amino acids. In the authors' workflow: Reference gene primers were amplified, and this amplification served to estimate nucleated cell counts. Using immunoSEQ multiplex PCR, the repertoire was profiled, and TCRdb retains in-frame clones only, with some absent. V, J and clone size are taken as reported in that table, and D and trimming were inferred from the DNA itself. The sample consists of some 21,000 clones, 80% to 90% of them appearing once.

The chain carries TRBV11-3 and TRBJ2-1; 11 bases agree with TRBD2. Sample: peripheral blood. This clonotype was obtained from a man between 65 and 85 years old with active COVID-19. CDR3 sequence (DNA): TGTGCCAGCAGCTTAGGGGGACTAGCGGAAAATGAGCAGTTCTTC. Protein product: CASSLGGLAENEQFF. Full variable domain (remainder filled in from reference TRBV11-3 and TRBJ2-1): EAGVVQSPRYKIIEKKQPVAFWCNPISGHNTLYWYLQNLGQGPELLIRYENEEAVDDSQLPKDRFSAERLKGVDSTLKIQPAELGDSAVYLCASSLGGLAENEQFFGPGTRLTVL.